The rows below give T cell receptor beta chains drawn from one sample of a study of vaccination and CD4 T cells after COVID-19. TCRdb processed the PCR reads anew with MiXCR; each CDR3 protein has one entry. The sample lists some 15,000 distinct CDR3 sequences; approximately 62% were seen once. Antigen specificity for these receptors is unknown. Sequencing input: CD4+ T cells from blood, cultured in vitro. Every receptor here comes from a human donor who had recovered from COVID-19. Each CDR3 is given with its conserved first and last residue. A D gene is named only where the DNA matches it firmly. The listing skips clone size in some rows; elsewhere it reads once, few, many or a size class.

. | 14 | TRBJ1-2 | . | TRBV6-1 | CASGEVGGGYGYTF | TGTGCCAGCGGTGAAGTGGGAGGAGGCTATGGCTACACCTTC
TRBD1 | 14 | TRBJ1-2 | few | TRBV6-1 | CASSPDRDVGGYTF | TGTGCCAGCAGTCCCGACAGGGATGTGGGTGGCTACACCTTC
. | 17 | TRBJ2-2 | . | TRBV19 | CASSLTGGTANTGELFF | TGTGCCAGTAGCCTGACCGGTGGGACGGCGAACACCGGGGAGCTGTTTTTT
TRBD2 | 18 | TRBJ2-5 | . | TRBV7-9 | CASSLARTSGSVGETQYF | TGTGCCAGCAGCTTAGCTAGGACTAGCGGGAGTGTTGGAGAGACCCAGTACTTC
TRBD1 | 15 | TRBJ1-5 | . | TRBV2 | CASSERTGGNQPQHF | TGTGCCAGCAGTGAAAGGACAGGGGGCAATCAGCCCCAGCATTTT
. | 17 | TRBJ2-2 | few | TRBV6-2/TRBV6-3 | CASSRVPGFANTGELFF | TGTGCCAGCAGCCGCGTCCCAGGGTTCGCGAACACCGGGGAGCTGTTTTTT
. | 16 | TRBJ1-5 | . | TRBV7-9 | CASSLELGVSNQPQHF | TGTGCCAGCAGCTTAGAATTAGGGGTTAGCAATCAGCCCCAGCATTTT
TRBD2 | 16 | TRBJ2-1 | . | TRBV20-1 | CSASRGTSGRANEQFF | TGCAGTGCTAGCCGAGGGACTAGCGGGAGGGCGAATGAGCAGTTCTTC
. | 13 | TRBJ1-1 | . | TRBV6-2/TRBV6-3 | CASFWTPGTEAFF | TGTGCCAGTTTTTGGACTCCTGGCACTGAAGCTTTCTTT
. | 13 | TRBJ1-2 | few | TRBV19 | CASSIYMVDGYTF | TGTGCCAGTAGTATCTATATGGTCGACGGCTACACCTTC
. | 14 | TRBJ1-6 | . | TRBV30 | CAWTRTDYNSPLHF | TGTGCCTGGACCCGGACGGACTATAATTCACCCCTCCACTTT
TRBD1 | 14 | TRBJ1-2 | . | TRBV30 | CAWSRDRRGYGYTF | TGTGCCTGGAGTCGGGACAGAAGGGGGTATGGCTACACCTTC
TRBD1 | 17 | TRBJ2-2 | . | TRBV24-1 | CATSDLLGQGSTGELFF | TGTGCCACCAGTGATTTGCTGGGACAGGGGAGCACCGGGGAGCTGTTTTTT
. | 12 | TRBJ2-1 | few | TRBV7-9 | CASSFPRNEQFF | TGTGCCAGCAGCTTCCCGAGAAATGAGCAGTTCTTC
. | 12 | TRBJ2-3 | . | TRBV10-2 | CATHHSTDTQYF | TGCGCCACTCACCACAGCACAGATACGCAGTATTTT
. | 13 | TRBJ2-5 | . | TRBV7-2 | CASSLAVQETQYF | TGTGCCAGCAGCTTAGCGGTCCAAGAGACCCAGTACTTC
. | 14 | TRBJ1-6 | . | TRBV6-5 | CASSFGTFNSPLHF | TGTGCCAGCAGTTTTGGGACATTTAATTCACCCCTCCACTTT
. | 14 | TRBJ1-1 | . | TRBV14 | CASSYQQGPTEAFF | TGTGCCAGCAGCTACCAACAGGGTCCCACTGAAGCTTTCTTT
. | 16 | TRBJ1-2 | few | TRBV30 | CAWSVPPGGGIYGYTF | TGTGCCTGGAGTGTACCCCCCGGGGGCGGGATCTATGGCTACACCTTC
. | 15 | TRBJ1-5 | . | TRBV6-1 | CASSEPRYSNQPQHF | TGTGCCAGCAGTGAACCCCGTTATAGCAATCAGCCCCAGCATTTT
. | 14 | TRBJ2-7 | few | TRBV18 | CASSPSVDYYEQYF | TGTGCCAGCTCACCATCGGTGGACTACTACGAGCAGTACTTC
TRBD1 | 13 | TRBJ1-2 | . | TRBV7-2 | CASSRTGNFGYTF | TGTGCCAGCAGCAGGACAGGGAACTTTGGCTACACCTTC
TRBD1 | 16 | TRBJ2-5 | . | TRBV10-3 | CAISGTMTGGRETQYF | TGTGCCATCAGTGGCACCATGACAGGGGGCCGGGAGACCCAGTACTTC
TRBD2 | 17 | TRBJ2-5 | . | TRBV28 | CASSVNSGSRIGETQYF | TGTGCCAGCAGTGTGAATAGCGGGAGCCGGATTGGGGAGACCCAGTACTTC
TRBD1 | 13 | TRBJ1-5 | . | TRBV2 | CASSSRGDQPQHF | TGTGCCAGCAGTAGCAGGGGGGACCAGCCCCAGCATTTT
TRBD1 | 17 | TRBJ1-4 | . | TRBV24-1 | CATSDSPRGRGNEKLFF | TGTGCCACCAGTGATTCTCCCAGGGGGAGAGGGAATGAAAAACTGTTTTTT
. | 14 | TRBJ2-2 | . | TRBV6-5 | CASSYRGSTGELFF | TGTGCCAGCAGTTATAGGGGGAGCACCGGGGAGCTGTTTTTT
. | 14 | TRBJ1-6 | few | TRBV20-1 | CSASVPGLALPLHF | TGCAGTGCTAGCGTACCAGGACTAGCTTTACCCCTCCACTTT
TRBD1 | 15 | TRBJ1-2 | once | TRBV6-1 | CASSRPGTGGAGYTF | TGTGCCAGCAGCCGTCCCGGGACAGGGGGCGCGGGCTACACCTTC
TRBD1 | 17 | TRBJ2-3 | . | TRBV6-1 | CASSEWGQGLRTDTQYF | TGTGCCAGCAGTGAATGGGGACAGGGTTTGAGGACAGATACGCAGTATTTT
. | 17 | TRBJ2-5 | few | TRBV25-1 | CASSDPYGLRGQETQYF | TGTGCCAGCAGTGACCCCTACGGGTTGCGGGGACAAGAGACCCAGTACTTC
TRBD1 | 14 | TRBJ2-2 | . | TRBV5-6 | CASTWDRAGGELFF | TGTGCCAGCACCTGGGACAGGGCGGGCGGGGAGCTGTTTTTT
. | 14 | TRBJ1-2 | . | TRBV6-1 | CASRPVSGGGGYTF | TGTGCCAGCAGGCCCGTTAGCGGGGGCGGTGGCTACACCTTC
. | 14 | TRBJ1-2 | . | TRBV28 | CASTRAGGAFSYTF | TGTGCCAGCACCCGAGCGGGGGGCGCTTTTAGCTACACCTTC
. | 13 | TRBJ1-1 | . | TRBV10-3 | CAISESTNAEAFF | TGTGCCATCAGTGAGTCTACAAACGCTGAAGCTTTCTTT